This T cell receptor beta chain appears in the sequencing data of a study of Ad26.COV2.S vaccination and SARS-CoV-2 variants. About the research overall: This donor came from the COV1001 trial of Ad26.COV2.S. The vaccine Ad26.COV2.S was put into the muscle once, or twice with 56 days between.

Treatment specified: some 20 received Ad26.COV2.S at low or high dose, single or two shots; five or six received placebo; per-sample allocation not given. At day 63 after the first vaccine or placebo injection, samples were drawn. The study used a vaccine consisting of an Ad26 vector that expressed Wuhan-strain SARS-CoV-2 spike. With 6 bases removed from V and 1 base from J, the gap between germline ends came to 9 bases. The CDR3 is made up of 13 amino acids. Per the germline V gene, CDR1 is SNHLY and CDR2 is FYNNEI. TCRdb's copy holds only in-frame clones and misses some; the assay was immunoSEQ multiplex PCR. The repertoire consists of 380,000 or so clones, with under 90% occurring once and the leading ten covering approximately 7%. Whole-study results and caveats: Vaccine recipients showed a spike-specific TCR breadth that was higher than in placebo recipients.

About this clone itself: As yet, its antigen is unknown.

The sequence came from a person aged 18-65 years who received the Ad26.COV2.S COVID-19 vaccine or a placebo. Sequencing was performed on peripheral blood, taken in a trial of Ad26.COV2.S vaccine versus placebo. The rearrangement joins TRBV2 to TRBJ1-1; D gene unclear. The CDR3 DNA reads TGTGCCAGCAGCAGAGACACGAACACTGAAGCTTTCTTT. This encodes CASSRDTNTEAFF.